A single sample gave rise to the 5 T cell receptor beta chains below, sequenced in a study of blood T cell repertoires in COVID-19. The protocol was immunoSEQ multiplex PCR, while the TCRdb copy is restricted to in-frame clones and leaves out a portion. The sample includes about 120,000 clones, about nine tenths of them seen just once. The sample consisted of peripheral blood. The receptors here all came from a human donor with active COVID-19. The donor label of this sample is uncertain.

The chain uses TRBV19 and TRBJ2-7; TRBD1 might be the D (6 bases). V gave up 4 bases and J gave up 5 bases, with 15 bases separating them. Per the germline V gene, CDR1 is LNHDA and CDR2 is SQIVND (reference sequence). The CDR3 runs 14 residues. The CDR3, as DNA: TGTGCCAGTAGTAGAGGTCAGGGGACCCACGAGCAGTACTTC. It encodes CASSRGQGTHEQYF.

This clone was counted a single time. The genes are TRBV2 and TRBJ1-5; the match to TRBD1 covers 10 bases. The CDR3 is 12 residues long. The V gene end was trimmed by 8 bases and the J gene end by 6 bases; junction bases not matched to a gene: 1. Looked up from germline, CDR1 is SNHLY and CDR2 is FYNNEI. This CDR3 reads CASGQGVQPQHF. CDR3 DNA: TGTGCCAGCGGACAGGGGGTTCAGCCCCAGCATTTT.

The chain combines TRBV5-1 with TRBJ1-6; D is unclear. The germline CDR1 and CDR2 sequences are SGHRS and YFSETQ. The CDR3 length is 16 residues. V lost 0 bases, J lost 2 bases, and 9 bases lay in between. The CDR3 is CASSLVTTTYNSPLHF. CDR3 in DNA: TGCGCCAGCAGCTTGGTGACCACTACCTATAATTCACCCCTCCACTTT.

The CDR3: CASSRGQENTEAFF. The CDR3 DNA is TGTGCCAGTAGCCGGGGACAGGAGAACACTGAAGCTTTCTTT. This chain connects TRBV19 to TRBJ1-1; 8 bases agree with TRBD1. The V gene's germline CDR1 is LNHDA and CDR2 SQIVND (reference sequence). V trimming: 6 bases; J trimming: 1 base; junction bases outside the gene matches: 4. The length of the CDR3 is 14 residues.

The chain couples TRBV5-1 to TRBJ1-4; tentatively, D is TRBD1 (5 bases). V gave up 0 bases and J gave up 3 bases, with 6 bases separating them. Germline V gene sequence: CDR1 SGHRS, CDR2 YFSETQ. The CDR3 consists of 14 residues. The CDR3 loop is CASSLVRANEKLFF. Here the CDR3 DNA reads TGCGCCAGCAGCTTGGTCAGGGCTAATGAAAAACTGTTTTTT.